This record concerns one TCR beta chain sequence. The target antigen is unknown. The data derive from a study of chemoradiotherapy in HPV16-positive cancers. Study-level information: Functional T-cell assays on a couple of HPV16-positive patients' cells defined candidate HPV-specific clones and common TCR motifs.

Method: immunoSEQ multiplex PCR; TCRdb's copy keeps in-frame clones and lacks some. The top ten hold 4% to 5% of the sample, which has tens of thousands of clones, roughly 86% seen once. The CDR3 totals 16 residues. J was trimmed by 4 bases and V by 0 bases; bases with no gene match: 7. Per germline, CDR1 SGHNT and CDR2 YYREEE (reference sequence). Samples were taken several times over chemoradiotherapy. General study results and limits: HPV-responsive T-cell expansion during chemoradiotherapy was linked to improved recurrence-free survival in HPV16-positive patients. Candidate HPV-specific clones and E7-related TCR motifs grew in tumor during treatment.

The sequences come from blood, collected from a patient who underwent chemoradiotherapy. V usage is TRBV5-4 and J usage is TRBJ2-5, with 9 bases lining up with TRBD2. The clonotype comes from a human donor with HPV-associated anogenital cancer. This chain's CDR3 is CASSLASAGGRETQYF. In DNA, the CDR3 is TGTGCCAGCAGCTTGGCCTCGGCGGGGGGGCGAGAGACCCAGTACTTC.